The 5 T cell receptor beta chains below all came from one sample that was sequenced in a study of blood T cell repertoires in COVID-19. Clones were read by immunoSEQ multiplex PCR, and TCRdb kept only the in-frame ones, dropping some. The table has around 200,000 clones, about 90% seen once. The sequenced sample consisted of peripheral blood. These receptors came from a woman between 18 and 29 years old who had recovered from COVID-19.

The chain carries TRBV15 and TRBJ2-7; D is ambiguous. The V end was cut by 0 bases, the J end by 0 bases, with 12 bases between. CDR3 length: 16 amino acids. Germline V lookup: CDR1 LNHNV, CDR2 YYDKDF (reference sequence). The chain's CDR3 is CATSRDNRFYSYEQYF. The CDR3 DNA follows: TGTGCCACCAGCAGAGATAACCGGTTCTACTCCTACGAGCAGTACTTC.

The chain uses TRBV28 and TRBJ2-1, with D maybe TRBD2 (6 bases). This CDR3 has 17 residues. CDR1 and CDR2 from the germline V gene are MDHEN and SYDVKM. V gave up 4 bases and J gave up 0 bases, with 16 bases separating them. The CDR3 bases are TGTGCCAGCAGTTACCCTAGCGTCCAGAGCTCCTACAATGAGCAGTTCTTC. Its translation is CASSYPSVQSSYNEQFF.

This chain links TRBV2 with TRBJ2-7, with a tentative D call TRBD2 (6 bases). CDR1 and CDR2 from the germline V gene are SNHLY and FYNNEI. The CDR3 loop spans 17 amino acids. With 4 bases removed from V and 7 bases from J, the gap between germline ends came to 26 bases. For the CDR3, the DNA is TGTGCCAGCAGTGGAGAACATTCGGGACTCTCCCTGGGGGAGCAGTACTTC. Amino acid sequence: CASSGEHSGLSLGEQYF.

The V gene is TRBV5-5, the J gene TRBJ2-1, with TRBD2 matching 7 bases. V lost 4 bases and J lost 2; bases outside the gene matches: 9. There are 16 residues in the CDR3. Germline V lookup: CDR1 SGHKS, CDR2 YYEKEE (reference sequence). CDR3 amino acids: CASSGRAGRAYNEQFF. CDR3 in DNA: TGTGCCAGCAGCGGTAGGGCGGGGAGGGCCTACAATGAGCAGTTCTTC.

The chain combines TRBV7-2 with TRBJ2-1, with 7 bases matching TRBD2. Trimming removed 0 bases from V and 5 bases from J; junction bases left unmatched: 4. There are 15 residues in the CDR3. Germline assignment: CDR1 SGHTA and CDR2 FQGNSA. CDR3 in DNA: TGTGCCAGCAGCTTAGCCTCCGGGACTAACAATGAGCAGTTCTTC. Its translation is CASSLASGTNNEQFF.